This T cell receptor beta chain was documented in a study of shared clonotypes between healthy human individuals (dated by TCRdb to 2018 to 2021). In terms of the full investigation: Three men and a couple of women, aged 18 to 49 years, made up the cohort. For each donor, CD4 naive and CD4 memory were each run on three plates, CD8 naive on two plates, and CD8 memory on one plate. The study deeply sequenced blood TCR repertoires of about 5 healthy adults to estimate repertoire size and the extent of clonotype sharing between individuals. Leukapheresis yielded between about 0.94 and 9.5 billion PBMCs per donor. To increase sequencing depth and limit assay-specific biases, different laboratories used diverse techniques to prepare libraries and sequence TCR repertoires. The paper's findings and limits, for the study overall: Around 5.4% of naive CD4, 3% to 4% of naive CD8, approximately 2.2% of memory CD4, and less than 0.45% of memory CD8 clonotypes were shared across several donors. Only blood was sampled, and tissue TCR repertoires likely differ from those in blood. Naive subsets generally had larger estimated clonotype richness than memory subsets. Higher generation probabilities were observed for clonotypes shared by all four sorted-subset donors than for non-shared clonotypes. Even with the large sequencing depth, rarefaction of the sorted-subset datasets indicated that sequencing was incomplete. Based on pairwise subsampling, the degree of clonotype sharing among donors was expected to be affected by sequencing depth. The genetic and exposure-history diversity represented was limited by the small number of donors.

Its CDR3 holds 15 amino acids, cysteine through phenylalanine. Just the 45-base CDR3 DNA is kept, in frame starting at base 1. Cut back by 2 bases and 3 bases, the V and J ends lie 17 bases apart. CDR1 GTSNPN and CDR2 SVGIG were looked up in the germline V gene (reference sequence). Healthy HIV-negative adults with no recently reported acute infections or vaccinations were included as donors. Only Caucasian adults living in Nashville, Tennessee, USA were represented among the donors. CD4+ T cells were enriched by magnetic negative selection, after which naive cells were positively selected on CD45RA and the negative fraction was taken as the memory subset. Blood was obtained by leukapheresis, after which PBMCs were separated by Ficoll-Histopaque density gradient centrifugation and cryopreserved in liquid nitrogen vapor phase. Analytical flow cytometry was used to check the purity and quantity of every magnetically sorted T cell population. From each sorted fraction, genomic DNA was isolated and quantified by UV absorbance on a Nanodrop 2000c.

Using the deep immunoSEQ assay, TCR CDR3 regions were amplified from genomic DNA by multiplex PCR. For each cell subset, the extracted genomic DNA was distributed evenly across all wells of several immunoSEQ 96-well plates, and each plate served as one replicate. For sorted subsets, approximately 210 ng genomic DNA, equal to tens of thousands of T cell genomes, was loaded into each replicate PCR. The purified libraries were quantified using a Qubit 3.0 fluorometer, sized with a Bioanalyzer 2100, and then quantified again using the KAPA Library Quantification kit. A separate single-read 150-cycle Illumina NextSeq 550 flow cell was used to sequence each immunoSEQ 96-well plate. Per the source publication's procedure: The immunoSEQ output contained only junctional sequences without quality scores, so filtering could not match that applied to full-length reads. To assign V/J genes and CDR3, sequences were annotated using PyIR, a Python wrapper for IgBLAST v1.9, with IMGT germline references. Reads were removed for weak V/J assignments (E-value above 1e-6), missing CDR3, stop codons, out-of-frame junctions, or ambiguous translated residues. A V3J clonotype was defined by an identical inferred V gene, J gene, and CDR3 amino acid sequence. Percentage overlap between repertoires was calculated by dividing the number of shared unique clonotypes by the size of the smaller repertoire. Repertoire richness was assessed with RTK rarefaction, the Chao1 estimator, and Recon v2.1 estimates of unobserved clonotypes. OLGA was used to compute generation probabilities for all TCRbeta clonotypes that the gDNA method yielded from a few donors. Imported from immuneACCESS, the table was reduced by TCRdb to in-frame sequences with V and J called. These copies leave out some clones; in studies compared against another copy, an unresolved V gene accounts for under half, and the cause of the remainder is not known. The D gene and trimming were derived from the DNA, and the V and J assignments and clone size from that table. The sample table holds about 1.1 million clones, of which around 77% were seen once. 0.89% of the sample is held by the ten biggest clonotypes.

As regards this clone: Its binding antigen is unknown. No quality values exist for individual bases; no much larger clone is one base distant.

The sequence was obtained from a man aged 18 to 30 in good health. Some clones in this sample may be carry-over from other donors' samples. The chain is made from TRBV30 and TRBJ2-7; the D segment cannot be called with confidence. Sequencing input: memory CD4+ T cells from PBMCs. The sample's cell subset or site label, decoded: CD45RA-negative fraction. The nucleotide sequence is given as TGTGCCTGGAGTCCTATGAGTCTCCCGTTCTACGAGCAGTACTTC. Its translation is CAWSPMSLPFYEQYF.